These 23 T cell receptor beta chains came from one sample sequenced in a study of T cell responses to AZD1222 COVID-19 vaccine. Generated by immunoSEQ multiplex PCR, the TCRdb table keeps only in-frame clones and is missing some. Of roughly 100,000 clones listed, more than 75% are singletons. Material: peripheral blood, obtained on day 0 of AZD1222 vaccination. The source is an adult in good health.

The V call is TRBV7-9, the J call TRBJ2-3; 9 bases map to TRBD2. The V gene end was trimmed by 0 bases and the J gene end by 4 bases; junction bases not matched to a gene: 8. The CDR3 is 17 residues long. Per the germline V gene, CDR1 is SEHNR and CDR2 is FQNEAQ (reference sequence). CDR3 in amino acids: CASSLAGGRAIADTQYF. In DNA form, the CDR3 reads TGTGCCAGCAGCTTAGCTGGCGGGAGGGCCATCGCAGATACGCAGTATTTT.

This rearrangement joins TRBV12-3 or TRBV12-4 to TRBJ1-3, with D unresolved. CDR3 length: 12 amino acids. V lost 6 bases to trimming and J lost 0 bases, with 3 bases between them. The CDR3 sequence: CASRHSGNTIYF. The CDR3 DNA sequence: TGTGCCAGCAGGCACTCTGGAAACACCATATATTTT.

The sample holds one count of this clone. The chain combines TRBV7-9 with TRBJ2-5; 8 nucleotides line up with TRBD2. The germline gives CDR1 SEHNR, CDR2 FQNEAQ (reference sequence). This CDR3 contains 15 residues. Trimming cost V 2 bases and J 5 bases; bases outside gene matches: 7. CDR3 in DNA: TGTGCCAGCAGCTTACCCCGAGCGGGAGACGAGACCCAGTACTTC. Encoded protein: CASSLPRAGDETQYF.

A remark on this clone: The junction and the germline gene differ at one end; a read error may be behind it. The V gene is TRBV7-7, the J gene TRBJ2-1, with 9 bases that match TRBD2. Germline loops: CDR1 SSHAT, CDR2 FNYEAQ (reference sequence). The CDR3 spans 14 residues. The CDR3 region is CASSLAGADNEQFF. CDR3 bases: TGTGCTAGCAGCTTAGCGGGGGCAGACAATGAGCAGTTCTTC.

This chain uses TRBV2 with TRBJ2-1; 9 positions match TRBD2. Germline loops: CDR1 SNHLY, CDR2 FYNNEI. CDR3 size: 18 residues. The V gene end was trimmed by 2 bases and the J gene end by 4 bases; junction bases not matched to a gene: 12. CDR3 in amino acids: CASSEQYRGSGRYNEQFF. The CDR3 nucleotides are TGTGCCAGCAGTGAACAGTATCGCGGTAGCGGGAGATACAATGAGCAGTTCTTC.

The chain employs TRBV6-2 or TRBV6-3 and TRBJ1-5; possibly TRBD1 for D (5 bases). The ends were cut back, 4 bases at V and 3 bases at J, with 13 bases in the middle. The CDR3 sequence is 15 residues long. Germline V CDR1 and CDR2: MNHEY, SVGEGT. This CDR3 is CASSSPGRPNQPQHF. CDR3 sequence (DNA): TGTGCCAGCAGTTCCCCGGGACGGCCCAATCAGCCCCAGCATTTT.

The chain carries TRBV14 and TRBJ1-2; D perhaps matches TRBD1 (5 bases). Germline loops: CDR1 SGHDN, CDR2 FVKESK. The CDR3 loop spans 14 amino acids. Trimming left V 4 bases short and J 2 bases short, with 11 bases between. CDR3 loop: CASSRQGSNYGYTF. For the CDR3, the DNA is TGTGCCAGCAGCCGTCAGGGATCCAACTATGGCTACACCTTC.

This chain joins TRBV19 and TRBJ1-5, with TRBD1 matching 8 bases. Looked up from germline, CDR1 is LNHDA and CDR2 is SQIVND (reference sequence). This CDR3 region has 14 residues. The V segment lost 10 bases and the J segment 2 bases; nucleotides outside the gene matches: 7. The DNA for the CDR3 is TGTGCCACCATACCGGGACAGGGCAATCAGCCCCAGCATTTT. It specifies CATIPGQGNQPQHF. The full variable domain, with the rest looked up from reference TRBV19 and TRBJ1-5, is DGGITQSPKYLFRKEGQNVTLSCEQNLNHDAMYWYRQDPGQGLRLIYYSQIVNDFQKGDIAEGYSVSREKKESFPLTVTSAQKNPTAFYLCATIPGQGNQPQHFGDGTRLSIL.

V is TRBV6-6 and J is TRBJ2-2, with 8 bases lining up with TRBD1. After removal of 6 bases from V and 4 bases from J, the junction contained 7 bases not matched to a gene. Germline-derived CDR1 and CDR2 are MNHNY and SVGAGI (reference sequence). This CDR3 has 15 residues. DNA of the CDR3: TGTGCCAGCAGAGCAGGGGGCTCCGTCACCGGGGAGCTGTTTTTT. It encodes CASRAGGSVTGELFF.

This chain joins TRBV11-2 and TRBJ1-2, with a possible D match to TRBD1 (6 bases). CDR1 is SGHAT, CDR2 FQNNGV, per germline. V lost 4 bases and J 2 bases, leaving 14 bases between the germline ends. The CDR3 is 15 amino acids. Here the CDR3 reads CASSSPLDRNYGYTF. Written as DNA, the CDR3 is TGTGCCAGCAGCTCCCCGCTAGACAGGAACTATGGCTACACCTTC.

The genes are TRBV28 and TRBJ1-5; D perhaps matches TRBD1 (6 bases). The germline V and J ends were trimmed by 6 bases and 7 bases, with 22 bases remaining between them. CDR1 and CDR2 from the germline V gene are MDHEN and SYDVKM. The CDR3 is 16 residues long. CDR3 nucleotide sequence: TGTGCCAGCAGCCCCGGCGGGGGGGCGCGGGGGCAGCCCCAGCATTTT. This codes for CASSPGGGARGQPQHF.

CDR3 sequence: CASSPGPSNQPQHF. For the CDR3, the DNA is TGCGCCAGCAGCCCGGGACCGAGCAATCAGCCCCAGCATTTT. The chain couples TRBV5-1 to TRBJ1-5; the D gene is possibly TRBD1 (5 bases). The V end was cut by 4 bases, the J end by 1 base, with 9 bases between. Germline V gene sequence: CDR1 SGHRS, CDR2 YFSETQ. This CDR3 region has 14 residues. Supplemented by reference TRBV5-1 and TRBJ1-5, the full variable domain reads KAGVTQTPRYLIKTRGQQVTLSCSPISGHRSVSWYQQTPGQGLQFLFEYFSETQRNKGNFPGRFSGRQFSNSRSEMNVSTLELGDSALYLCASSPGPSNQPQHFGDGTRLSIL.

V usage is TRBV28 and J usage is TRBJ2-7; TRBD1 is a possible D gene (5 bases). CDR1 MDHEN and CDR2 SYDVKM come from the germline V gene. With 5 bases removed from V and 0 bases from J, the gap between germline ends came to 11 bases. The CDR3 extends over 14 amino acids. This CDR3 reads CASSLGHLSYEQYF. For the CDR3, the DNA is TGTGCCAGCAGTCTCGGACACCTCTCCTACGAGCAGTACTTC.

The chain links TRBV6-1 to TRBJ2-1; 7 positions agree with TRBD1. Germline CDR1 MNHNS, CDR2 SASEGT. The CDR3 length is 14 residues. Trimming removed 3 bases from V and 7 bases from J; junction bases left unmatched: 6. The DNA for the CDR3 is TGTGCCAGCAGTGATCCGGGGACAGCAAATGAGCAGTTCTTC. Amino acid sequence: CASSDPGTANEQFF.

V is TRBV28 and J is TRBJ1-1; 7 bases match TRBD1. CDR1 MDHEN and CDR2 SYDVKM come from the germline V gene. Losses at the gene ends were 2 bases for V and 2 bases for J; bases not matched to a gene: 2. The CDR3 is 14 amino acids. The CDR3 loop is CASSLGTANTEAFF. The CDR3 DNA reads TGTGCCAGCAGTTTAGGGACAGCTAACACTGAAGCTTTCTTT.

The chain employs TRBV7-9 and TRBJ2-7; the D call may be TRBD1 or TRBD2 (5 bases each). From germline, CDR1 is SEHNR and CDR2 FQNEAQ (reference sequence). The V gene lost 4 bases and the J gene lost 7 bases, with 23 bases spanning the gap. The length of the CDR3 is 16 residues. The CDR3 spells CASSSFPRRAGQEQYF. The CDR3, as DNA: TGTGCCAGCAGCTCGTTTCCCCGGCGGGCAGGACAAGAGCAGTACTTC.

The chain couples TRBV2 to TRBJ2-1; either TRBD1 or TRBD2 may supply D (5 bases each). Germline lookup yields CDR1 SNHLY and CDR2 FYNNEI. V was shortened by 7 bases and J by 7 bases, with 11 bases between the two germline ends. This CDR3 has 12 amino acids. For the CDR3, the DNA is TGTGCCAGCACCGTATGGGGGAATGAGCAGTTCTTC. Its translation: CASTVWGNEQFF. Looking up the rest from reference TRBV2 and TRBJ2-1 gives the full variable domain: EPEVTQTPSHQVTQMGQEVILRCVPISNHLYFYWYRQILGQKVEFLVSFYNNEISEKSEIFDDQFSVERPDGSNFTLKIRSTKLEDSAMYFCASTVWGNEQFFGPGTRLTVL.

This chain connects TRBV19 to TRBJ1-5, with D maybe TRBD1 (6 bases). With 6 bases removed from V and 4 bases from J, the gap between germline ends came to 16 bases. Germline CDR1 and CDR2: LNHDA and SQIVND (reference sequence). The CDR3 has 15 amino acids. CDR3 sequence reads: CASSAGTISNQPQHF. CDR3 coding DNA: TGTGCCAGTAGCGCCGGGACAATTAGTAATCAGCCCCAGCATTTT.

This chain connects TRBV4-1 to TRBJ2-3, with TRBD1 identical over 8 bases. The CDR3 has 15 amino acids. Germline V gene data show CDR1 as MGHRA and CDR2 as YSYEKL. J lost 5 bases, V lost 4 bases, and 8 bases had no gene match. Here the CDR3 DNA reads TGCGCCAGCAGCCTTAGACAGGGGTGGGAAGATACGCAGTATTTT. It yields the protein CASSLRQGWEDTQYF.

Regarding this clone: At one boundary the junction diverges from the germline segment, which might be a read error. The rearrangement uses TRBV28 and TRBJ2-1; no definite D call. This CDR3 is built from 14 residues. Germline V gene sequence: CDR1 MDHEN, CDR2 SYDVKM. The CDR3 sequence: CAGSSHSSYNEQFF. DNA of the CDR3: TGTGCCGGCAGTTCCCATAGCTCCTACAATGAGCAGTTCTTC.

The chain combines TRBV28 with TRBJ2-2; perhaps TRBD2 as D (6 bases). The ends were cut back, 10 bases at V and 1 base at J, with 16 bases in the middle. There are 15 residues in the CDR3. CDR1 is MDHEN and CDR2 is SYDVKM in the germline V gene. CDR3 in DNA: TGTGCCACAGACCCGGCGGGGAAGAACACCGGGGAGCTGTTTTTT. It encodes CATDPAGKNTGELFF.

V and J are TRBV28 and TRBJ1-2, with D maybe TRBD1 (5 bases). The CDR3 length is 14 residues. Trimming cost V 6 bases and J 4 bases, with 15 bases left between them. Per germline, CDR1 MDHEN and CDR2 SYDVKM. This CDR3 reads CASSPYGGTYGYTF. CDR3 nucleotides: TGTGCCAGCAGCCCTTATGGTGGGACCTATGGCTACACCTTC.

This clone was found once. The CDR3 protein is CASSYSTGSNEQFF. CDR3 DNA sequence: TGTGCCAGCAGTTACTCGACAGGTAGTAATGAGCAGTTCTTC. The V call is TRBV6-5, the J call TRBJ2-1, with a possible D match to TRBD1 (6 bases). Germline CDR1 MNHEY, CDR2 SVGAGI. V lost 0 bases to trimming and J lost 7 bases, with 10 bases between them. The CDR3 is 14 residues long.